This TCR beta chain is drawn from a study of blood T cell repertoires in COVID-19. Study summary: PBMCs, B-cell-depleted T cells, or T cells provided the cDNA or gDNA that made up the material.

As processed by the authors: Nucleated cell counts were estimated from reference gene primer amplification. Sequenced by immunoSEQ multiplex PCR; TCRdb stores in-frame clones only, minus some. The V and J calls and clone size are taken from that table; D and trimming were inferred from the DNA. The profile shows 70,000 to 90,000 clones, about 74% of them singletons. This CDR3 contains 14 residues. Germline CDR1 reads MNHEY; CDR2 reads SVGEGT. V lost 2 bases to trimming and J lost 1 base, with 8 bases between them. The V and J genes are TRBV6-2 or TRBV6-3 and TRBJ1-1; D remains unclear. The sample consisted of peripheral blood. This clonotype originated in a human donor with acute or convalescent COVID-19. The donor label of this sample is uncertain. CDR3 bases: TGTGCCAGCAGTTACCGGGTGGGGAACACTGAAGCTTTCTTT. Amino acid sequence: CASSYRVGNTEAFF.